Each of the 32 T cell receptor beta chains below was sequenced from the same sample in a study of CD8 T cells in Susac syndrome. Reverse transcription of about 0.45 to 1 ug RNA was performed with random hexamers. TCRdb recomputed calls from the immunoSEQ multiplex PCR reads with MiXCR, one row per CDR3 protein. The sample holds 77,000 or so distinct CDR3 sequences, roughly 95% seen once. Sequenced sample: CD8+ T cells from PBMCs. Receptors were obtained from a human donor with multiple sclerosis.

The chain carries TRBV7-9 and TRBJ2-1; 10 bases are shared with TRBD1. Germline V gene lookup returns CDR1 SEHNR and CDR2 FQNEAQ (reference sequence). The CDR3 is 14 amino acids. The V gene end was trimmed by 4 bases and the J gene end by 9 bases; junction bases not matched to a gene: 6. This CDR3 is CASSWDRGDGEQFF. The CDR3 bases are TGTGCCAGCAGCTGGGACAGGGGAGATGGTGAGCAGTTCTTC.

This clonotype has only a few counts. This chain links TRBV12-3 or TRBV12-4 with TRBJ1-1, with D unresolved. The CDR3 has 12 residues. With 4 bases removed from V and 2 bases from J, the gap between germline ends came to 5 bases. The CDR3 bases are TGTGCCAGCAGTTACCCCAACACTGAAGCTTTCTTT. Its protein product is CASSYPNTEAFF.

This sequence joins TRBV12-3 or TRBV12-4 and TRBJ1-2, with D unresolved. Trimming removed 3 bases from V and 8 bases from J, with 13 bases in between. There are 13 residues in the CDR3. CDR3 in amino acids: CASSFGRLEGYTF. The CDR3 coding sequence is TGTGCCAGCAGTTTTGGGAGATTGGAAGGCTACACCTTC.

The J gene is TRBJ2-1, the V gene TRBV3-1; 9 bases agree with TRBD2. This CDR3 has 15 amino acids. The germline CDR1 and CDR2 sequences are LGHDT and YNNKEL (reference sequence). V trimming: 4 bases; J trimming: 2 bases; junction bases outside the gene matches: 3. This chain's CDR3 is CASSPVAGAYNEQFF. CDR3 nucleotide sequence: TGTGCCAGCAGCCCCGTAGCGGGAGCCTACAATGAGCAGTTCTTC.

The chain combines TRBV7-9 with TRBJ1-1; 10 bases agree with TRBD1. The CDR3 has 12 residues. J gave up 3 bases and V 8 bases, and 0 bases lay outside the gene matches. Germline V gene lookup returns CDR1 SEHNR and CDR2 FQNEAQ (reference sequence). The CDR3 reads CASGTGDTEAFF. In DNA form, the CDR3 reads TGTGCCAGCGGGACAGGGGACACTGAAGCTTTCTTT. The variable domain in full, with the rest retrieved from reference TRBV7-9 and TRBJ1-1, is DTGVSQNPRHKITKRGQNVTFRCDPISEHNRLYWYRQTLGQGPEFLTYFQNEAQLEKSRLLSDRFSAERPKGSFSTLEIQRTEQGDSAMYLCASGTGDTEAFFGQGTRLTVV.

The rearrangement uses TRBV2 and TRBJ2-1; perhaps TRBD2 as D (6 bases). The V gene's germline CDR1 is SNHLY and CDR2 FYNNEI. V was trimmed by 6 bases and J by 0 bases, leaving 12 bases between them. The CDR3 has 15 residues. CDR3 coding DNA: TGTGCCAGCAGACACCGGGACTTCTCCTACAATGAGCAGTTCTTC. Amino acid sequence: CASRHRDFSYNEQFF.

The V and J genes are TRBV5-1 and TRBJ1-6; perhaps TRBD1 as D (5 bases). The CDR3 totals 15 residues. The V gene lost 4 bases and the J gene lost 10 bases, with 18 bases spanning the gap. From germline, CDR1 is SGHRS and CDR2 YFSETQ. The CDR3 DNA follows: TGCGCCAGCAGCCTCGGAGGAGGGGCTGGGTCACCCCTCCACTTT. It encodes CASSLGGGAGSPLHF.

The J gene is TRBJ1-1, the V gene TRBV11-2; D not certain. Germline V gene lookup returns CDR1 SGHAT and CDR2 FQNNGV. Trimming removed 0 bases from V and 5 bases from J, with 13 bases in between. The CDR3 consists of 15 residues. Here the CDR3 DNA reads TGTGCCAGCAGCTTAGACGGGAGGGCTGGGACTGAAGCTTTCTTT. Translation: CASSLDGRAGTEAFF.

The chain recombines TRBV24-1 with TRBJ2-1, with 8 bases aligning to TRBD1. This CDR3 has 16 amino acids. CDR1 is KGHDR and CDR2 is SFDVKD in the germline V gene. V lost 4 bases, J lost 4 bases, and 8 bases stayed unmatched. The CDR3 here is CATSEDRGSPYNEQFF. CDR3 sequence (DNA): TGTGCCACCAGTGAAGACAGGGGATCACCATACAATGAGCAGTTCTTC.

V gene TRBV9 combines with J gene TRBJ1-2; 7 positions match TRBD1. The CDR3 loop spans 14 amino acids. V shed 5 bases, J shed 3 bases, and the junction held 7 bases outside the gene matches. Per germline, CDR1 SGDLS and CDR2 YYNGEE. This CDR3 reads CASSSPDRDYGYTF. CDR3 DNA: TGTGCCAGCAGTTCCCCCGACAGGGACTATGGCTACACCTTC.

The rearrangement joins TRBV3-1 to TRBJ2-7; D ambiguous. This CDR3 is built from 11 residues. V was clipped by 1 base and J by 4 bases, with 2 bases between them. CDR1 and CDR2 from the germline V gene are LGHDT and YNNKEL (reference sequence). The DNA of the CDR3 is TGTGCCAGCAGCCAAGCTTACGAGCAGTACTTC. This translates into CASSQAYEQYF.

The chain combines TRBV27 with TRBJ1-6; D gene unclear. Germline V gene sequence: CDR1 MNHEY, CDR2 SMNVEV (reference sequence). The V gene lost 2 bases and the J gene lost 7 bases, with 12 bases spanning the gap. This CDR3 has 15 amino acids. Here the CDR3 reads CASSLTGNTNSPLHF. DNA for the CDR3: TGTGCCAGCAGTTTAACGGGGAATACCAATTCACCCCTCCACTTT.

In this sample, this clonotype turned up a few times. V gene TRBV19 combines with J gene TRBJ2-1; 7 bases are shared with TRBD1. The junction had 3 bases not matched to a gene; V was cut back by 5 bases and J by 2 bases. This CDR3 spans 14 amino acids. Germline CDR1 LNHDA, CDR2 SQIVND (reference sequence). CDR3 sequence reads: CASSAGGPYNEQFF. In DNA form, the CDR3 reads TGTGCCAGTAGTGCAGGGGGACCCTACAATGAGCAGTTCTTC.

The V and J genes are TRBV6-2 or TRBV6-3 and TRBJ2-1, with no clear D. V lost 7 bases and J 4 bases, leaving 8 bases between the germline ends. The V gene's germline CDR1 is MNHEY and CDR2 SVGEGT. The CDR3 covers 12 residues. CDR3 sequence (DNA): TGTGCCAGCATGAGTGGTTACAATGAGCAGTTCTTC. It is translated as CASMSGYNEQFF.

The CDR3 nucleotides read TGTGCCATCAAGGGCGCCATAGCAGATACGCAGTATTTT. Protein sequence: CAIKGAIADTQYF. This chain joins TRBV10-3 and TRBJ2-3, with no clear D. The CDR3 has 13 amino acids. Germline V gene sequence: CDR1 ENHRY, CDR2 SYGVKD. The V end was cut by 7 bases, the J end by 4 bases, with 12 bases between.

V is TRBV27 and J is TRBJ2-7, with D perhaps TRBD2 (6 bases). CDR1 and CDR2 from the germline V gene are MNHEY and SMNVEV (reference sequence). V was trimmed by 0 bases and J by 7 bases, leaving 13 bases between them. The CDR3 is 14 residues long. The CDR3 loop reads CASSLSPGTSEQYF. The CDR3 bases are TGTGCCAGCAGTTTATCACCAGGGACTTCTGAGCAGTACTTC.

V and J are TRBV6-5 and TRBJ2-2, with 7 bases matching TRBD2. The CDR3 contains 15 residues. V shed 4 bases and J 7 bases; nucleotides not matched to a gene: 9. Germline V gives CDR1 MNHEY, CDR2 SVGAGI. The DNA for the CDR3 is TGTGCCAGCAGTTGGCTAAGCGGGACCGGCGGGGAGCTGTTTTTT. This encodes CASSWLSGTGGELFF.

The chain carries TRBV3-1 and TRBJ1-1, with D possibly being TRBD1 (5 bases). The V and J ends lost 4 bases and 1 base respectively, with 10 bases between them. In germline, CDR1 is LGHDT, CDR2 YNNKEL (reference sequence). This CDR3 is 14 amino acids long. CDR3 sequence (DNA): TGTGCCAGCAGCCGGATTGGACAGAACACTGAAGCTTTCTTT. Translation gives CASSRIGQNTEAFF.

This clonotype was observed a single time. This chain links TRBV7-9 with TRBJ2-7; no clear D gene. Trimming stripped 3 bases from V and 7 bases from J, with 13 bases between. The CDR3 extends over 13 amino acids. CDR1 SEHNR and CDR2 FQNEAQ come from the germline V gene (reference sequence). The CDR3 nucleotides are TGTGCCAGCAGCTTGGCCTTCCCCGGGGAGCAGTACTTC. The encoded protein is CASSLAFPGEQYF.

This clonotype came up once. The chain combines TRBV11-2 with TRBJ2-2; D not certain. Germline CDR1 and CDR2: SGHAT and FQNNGV. This CDR3 contains 13 residues. Trimming took 10 bases from V and 7 from J, leaving 16 bases between them. The CDR3, as DNA: TGTGCCACCGGCCTCGGGTCGAACGGGGAGCTGTTTTTT. It codes for CATGLGSNGELFF.

This chain uses TRBV5-1 with TRBJ2-3; 12 positions agree with TRBD2. CDR3 length: 16 residues. Germline values: CDR1 SGHRS, CDR2 YFSETQ. The V and J ends lost 0 bases and 8 bases, in that order; junction bases with no gene match: 7. CDR3 coding DNA: TGCGCCAGCAGCTTGGGTCCTAGCGGGGGGGCCGGTACGCAGTATTTT. This gives the protein CASSLGPSGGAGTQYF.

The chain recombines TRBV6-5 with TRBJ2-2; maybe TRBD1 (5 bases). The V gene's germline CDR1 is MNHEY and CDR2 SVGAGI. Trimming removed 2 bases at V and 3 bases at J, with 16 bases between. The CDR3 runs 17 residues. The CDR3 is CASSYPYGARDTGELFF. DNA for the CDR3: TGTGCCAGCAGTTACCCTTATGGGGCCCGGGACACCGGGGAGCTGTTTTTT.

The rearrangement joins TRBV27 to TRBJ2-7, with 8 bases matching TRBD1. CDR3 length: 14 residues. CDR1 and CDR2 from the germline V gene are MNHEY and SMNVEV (reference sequence). Trimming at V came to 5 bases and at J to 2 bases, leaving 5 bases not matched to a gene. CDR3 coding DNA: TGTGCCAGCAGTCGACAGGGGACCGCCTACGAGCAGTACTTC. This translates into CASSRQGTAYEQYF.

V and J are TRBV20-1 and TRBJ2-7; D is unclear. Germline V gene data show CDR1 as DFQATT and CDR2 as SNEGSKA (reference sequence). V was cut by 5 bases and J by 2 bases, with 16 bases left in between. This CDR3 region has 14 residues. The CDR3 DNA follows: TGCAGTGCTTTATCGCGGAAAAGTACCTACGAGCAGTACTTC. Translated: CSALSRKSTYEQYF.

V and J are TRBV27 and TRBJ2-1; possible D gene TRBD2, 5 bases. Germline CDR1 is MNHEY and CDR2 is SMNVEV (reference sequence). Trimming took off 2 bases at V and 5 bases at J, with 7 bases between the two ends. The CDR3 spans 13 residues. The CDR3 is CASSLGLNNEQFF. Written as DNA, the CDR3 is TGTGCCAGCAGTTTAGGACTCAACAATGAGCAGTTCTTC.

The genes are TRBV19 and TRBJ2-7, with TRBD1 matching over 8 bases. J lost 2 bases, V lost 4 bases, and 4 bases had no gene match. Germline CDR1 LNHDA, CDR2 SQIVND (reference sequence). The CDR3 extends over 14 amino acids. CDR3 nucleotides: TGTGCCAGTAGTAACGAACAGGGGGCCTACGAGCAGTACTTC. Translating it yields CASSNEQGAYEQYF.

The chain has TRBV2 and TRBJ2-5; 11 nucleotides line up with TRBD2. This CDR3 comprises 17 residues. Germline CDR1 and CDR2: SNHLY and FYNNEI. The V segment lost 4 bases and the J segment 0 bases; nucleotides outside the gene matches: 7. CDR3: CASSGTSGGLYQETQYF. The CDR3 DNA is TGTGCCAGCAGTGGAACTAGCGGGGGCCTGTACCAAGAGACCCAGTACTTC.

This clonotype was seen only once. The chain employs TRBV19 and TRBJ2-3; D is perhaps TRBD1 (5 bases). The CDR3 extends over 14 amino acids. Germline V gene sequence: CDR1 LNHDA, CDR2 SQIVND (reference sequence). Trimming left V 4 bases short and J 3 bases short, with 11 bases between. CDR3 in DNA: TGTGCCAGTAGTAGGGCAGGGCCGACAGATACGCAGTATTTT. This codes for CASSRAGPTDTQYF.

This rearrangement joins TRBV5-6 to TRBJ2-1, with TRBD2 matching 7 bases. V lost 5 bases to trimming and J lost 0 bases; unmatched junction nucleotides: 8. The CDR3 totals 16 residues. CDR1 and CDR2 from the germline V gene are SGHDT and YYEEEE. CDR3 in DNA: TGTGCCAGCAGGCTGGGGAGGGCCAGCTCCTACAATGAGCAGTTCTTC. Its translation: CASRLGRASSYNEQFF.

The V gene is TRBV9, the J gene TRBJ1-2; 7 bases agree with TRBD1. The V gene end was trimmed by 3 bases and the J gene end by 8 bases; junction bases not matched to a gene: 4. The CDR3 contains 12 residues. Germline CDR1 is SGDLS and CDR2 is YYNGEE. The CDR3 coding sequence is TGTGCCAGCAGCGCCCTGACAGGGGGCTACACCTTC. It yields the protein CASSALTGGYTF.

The V and J genes are TRBV6-2 or TRBV6-3 and TRBJ1-1, with D possibly being TRBD1 (5 bases). This CDR3 contains 16 residues. In germline, CDR1 is MNHEY, CDR2 SVGEGT. Between the trimmed V and J ends, which lost 3 bases and 0 bases, there was a span of 14 bases. CDR3 coding DNA: TGTGCCAGCAGTTATTATTCAGGGAACTTGAACACTGAAGCTTTCTTT. Its translation: CASSYYSGNLNTEAFF.

The sample holds a few counts of this clonotype. The chain recombines TRBV9 with TRBJ1-2; D gene unclear. From germline, CDR1 is SGDLS and CDR2 YYNGEE. CDR3 length: 15 amino acids. The V end was cut by 2 bases, the J end by 4 bases, with 15 bases between. Here the CDR3 DNA reads TGTGCCAGCAGCGTGTCACAGCTTGATCGCTATGGCTACACCTTC. Its translation: CASSVSQLDRYGYTF.